This T cell receptor beta chain emerged from a study of blood T cell repertoires in COVID-19. Germline V lookup: CDR1 SGHTA, CDR2 FQGNSA. The CDR3 totals 12 residues. The germline V and J ends were trimmed by 5 bases and 1 base, with 6 bases remaining between them. A single count supports this clone. Using immunoSEQ multiplex PCR, the repertoire was profiled, and TCRdb retains in-frame clones only, with some absent. The table has approximately 110,000 clones, about 89% seen once. This TCR derives from a man aged 40-49 years with acute or convalescent COVID-19. This chain joins TRBV7-2 and TRBJ2-7; D ambiguous. Sequenced material: peripheral blood. The CDR3 DNA sequence: TGTGCCAGCAGCCCCGGGTCCTACGAGCAGTACTTC. Translated: CASSPGSYEQYF.